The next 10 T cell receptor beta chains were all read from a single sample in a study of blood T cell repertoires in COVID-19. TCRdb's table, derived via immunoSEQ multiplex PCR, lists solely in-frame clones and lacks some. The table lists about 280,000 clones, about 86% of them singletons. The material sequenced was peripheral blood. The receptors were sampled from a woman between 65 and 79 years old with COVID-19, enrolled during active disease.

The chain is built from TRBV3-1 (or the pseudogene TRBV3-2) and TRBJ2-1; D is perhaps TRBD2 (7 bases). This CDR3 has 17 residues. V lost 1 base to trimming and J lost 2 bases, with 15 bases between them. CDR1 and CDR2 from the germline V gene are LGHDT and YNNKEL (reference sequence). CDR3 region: CASSQVLGGLAYNEQFF. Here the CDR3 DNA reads TGTGCCAGCAGCCAAGTATTGGGGGGGCTGGCCTACAATGAGCAGTTCTTC.

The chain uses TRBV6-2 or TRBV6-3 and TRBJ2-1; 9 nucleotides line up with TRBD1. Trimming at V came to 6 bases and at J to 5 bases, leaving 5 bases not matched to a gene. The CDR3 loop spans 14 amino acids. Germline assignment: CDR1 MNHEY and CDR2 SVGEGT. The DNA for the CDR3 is TGTGCCAGCAGCCGGACAGGGGAAAACAATGAGCAGTTCTTC. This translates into CASSRTGENNEQFF.

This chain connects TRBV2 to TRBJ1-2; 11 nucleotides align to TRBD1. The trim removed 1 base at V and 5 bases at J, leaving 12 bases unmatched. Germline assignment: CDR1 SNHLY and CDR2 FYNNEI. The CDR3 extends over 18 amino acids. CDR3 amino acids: CASSEGFGTGGTRYGYTF. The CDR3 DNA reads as TGTGCCAGCAGTGAAGGTTTTGGGACAGGGGGAACCCGGTATGGCTACACCTTC.

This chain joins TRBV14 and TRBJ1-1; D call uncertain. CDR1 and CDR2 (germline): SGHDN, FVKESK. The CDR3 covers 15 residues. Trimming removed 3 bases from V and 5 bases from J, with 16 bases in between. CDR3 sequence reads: CASSQQGRATTEAFF. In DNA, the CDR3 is TGTGCCAGCAGCCAGCAAGGGAGGGCGACGACTGAAGCTTTCTTT.

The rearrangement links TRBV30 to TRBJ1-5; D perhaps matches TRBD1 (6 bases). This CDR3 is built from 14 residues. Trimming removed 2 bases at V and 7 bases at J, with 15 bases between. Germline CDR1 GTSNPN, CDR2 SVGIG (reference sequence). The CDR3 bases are TGTGCCTGGAGTACCCGGACAGCGAACCAGCCCCAGCATTTT. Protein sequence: CAWSTRTANQPQHF.

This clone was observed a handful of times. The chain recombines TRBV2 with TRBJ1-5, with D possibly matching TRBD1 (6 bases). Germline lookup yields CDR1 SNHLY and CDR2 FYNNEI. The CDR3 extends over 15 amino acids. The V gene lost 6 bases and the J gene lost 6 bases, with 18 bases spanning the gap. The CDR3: CASRVGGGHGQPQHF. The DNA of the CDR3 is TGTGCCAGCAGAGTTGGGGGGGGGCACGGTCAGCCCCAGCATTTT.

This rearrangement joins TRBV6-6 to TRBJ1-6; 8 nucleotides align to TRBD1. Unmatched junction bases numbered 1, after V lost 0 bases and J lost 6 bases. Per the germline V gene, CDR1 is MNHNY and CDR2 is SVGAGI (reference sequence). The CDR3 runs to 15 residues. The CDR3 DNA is TGTGCCAGCAGTTACTCTACAGGGGGTAATTCACCCCTCCACTTT. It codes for CASSYSTGGNSPLHF.

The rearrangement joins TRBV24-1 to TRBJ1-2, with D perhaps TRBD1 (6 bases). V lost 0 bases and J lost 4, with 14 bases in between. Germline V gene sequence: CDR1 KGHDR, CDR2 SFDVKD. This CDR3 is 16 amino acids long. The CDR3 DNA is TGTGCCACCAGTGATTTGCGTTCAGGGGACGGCTATGGCTACACCTTC. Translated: CATSDLRSGDGYGYTF.

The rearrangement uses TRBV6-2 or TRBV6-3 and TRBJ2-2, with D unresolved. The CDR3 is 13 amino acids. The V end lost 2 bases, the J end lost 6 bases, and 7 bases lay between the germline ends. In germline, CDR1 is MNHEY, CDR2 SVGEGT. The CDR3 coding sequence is TGTGCCAGCAGTTACATCGGGTCCGGGGAGCTGTTTTTT. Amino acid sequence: CASSYIGSGELFF.

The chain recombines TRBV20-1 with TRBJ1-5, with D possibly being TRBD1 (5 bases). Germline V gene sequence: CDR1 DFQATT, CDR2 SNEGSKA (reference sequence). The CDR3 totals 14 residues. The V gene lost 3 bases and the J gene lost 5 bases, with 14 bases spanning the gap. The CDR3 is CSASGGRVDQPQHF. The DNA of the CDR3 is TGCAGTGCTAGTGGGGGGAGGGTGGATCAGCCCCAGCATTTT.